These 6 T cell receptor beta chains were sequenced from one sample in a study of OX40 agonist ivuxolimab in advanced cancers. Method: immunoSEQ multiplex PCR; TCRdb's copy keeps in-frame clones and lacks some. The sample holds 65,000 to 90,000 clones, roughly 78% seen once. The specimen comprised CD4+ or CD8+ T cells sorted from blood, sampled in a trial of the OX40 agonist ivuxolimab. These TCRs come from an adult with an advanced solid tumor such as melanoma, head and neck, liver or kidney cancer.

About this clone itself: The junction does not match germline at one end; this may be a read error. The gene calls are TRBV10-3 and TRBJ1-3; a weak D match, TRBD1 (5 bases). Looked up from germline, CDR1 is ENHRY and CDR2 is SYGVKD. The CDR3 sequence is 13 residues long. This CDR3 is CATLRQGGDTIYF. CDR3 nucleotides: TGTGCCACCCTTAGGCAGGGTGGAGACACCATATATTTT.

The chain has TRBV6-5 and TRBJ1-6; no clear D gene. The length of the CDR3 is 15 residues. V was shortened by 3 bases and J by 0 bases, with 6 bases between the two germline ends. Germline loops: CDR1 MNHEY, CDR2 SVGAGI. The CDR3 here is CASSYESSYNSPLHF. The CDR3 DNA reads as TGTGCCAGCAGTTATGAGAGCTCCTATAATTCACCCCTCCACTTT.

This chain connects TRBV29-1 to TRBJ2-1; D gene ambiguous. The CDR3 totals 11 residues. Trimming pared 4 bases from V and 7 bases from J, leaving 8 bases between. Germline CDR1 reads SQVTM; CDR2 reads ANQGSEA. The CDR3 protein is CSVGWRNEQFF. The CDR3 DNA follows: TGCAGCGTTGGATGGCGGAATGAGCAGTTCTTC.

The sample holds a few counts of this clone. The chain has TRBV27 and TRBJ2-5; a weak D match, TRBD2 (6 bases). V gave up 4 bases and J gave up 5 bases, with 11 bases separating them. The CDR3 is 13 amino acids. The germline V gene has CDR1 MNHEY and CDR2 SMNVEV (reference sequence). The CDR3 DNA is TGTGCCAGCAGTTACGGGAGCTGGGAGACCCAGTACTTC. Its translation is CASSYGSWETQYF.

This clone was observed a single time. This rearrangement joins TRBV6-1 to TRBJ1-2; 7 bases align to TRBD1. Trimming took 5 bases from V and 3 from J; bases not matched to a gene: 6. The CDR3 totals 14 residues. Germline CDR1 MNHNS, CDR2 SASEGT. In DNA, the CDR3 is TGTGCCAGCAGTTCCGGGACAGTCTACTATGGCTACACCTTC. This sequence encodes CASSSGTVYYGYTF.

The J gene is TRBJ2-7, the V gene TRBV18; 10 bases are shared with TRBD1. V lost 3 bases and J lost 7; bases outside the gene matches: 6. The CDR3 runs 14 residues. Germline V gives CDR1 KGHSH, CDR2 LQKENI. The CDR3 DNA sequence: TGTGCCAGCTCACCGCAAGACAGGGGGCGGGAGCAGTACTTC. Translating it yields CASSPQDRGREQYF.